This T cell receptor beta chain stems from a study of blood T cells in healthy people across ages. This CDR3 has 11 residues. From germline, CDR1 is DFQATT and CDR2 SNEGSKA (reference sequence). V was pared by 5 bases and J by 6 bases, with 11 bases between. Primers used in a second PCR of about 6 to 11 cycles were a sample-barcoded 5' primer and a J-beta primer mix. One entry per CDR3 protein, called by TCRdb with MiXCR from the 5' RACE reads. Among 1 million to 1.2 million distinct CDR3 sequences listed, roughly two fifths were seen once. The sample was blood. The chain uses TRBV20-1 and TRBJ2-7; D ambiguous. The clonotype originates from a man between 18 and 35 years old in good health. CDR3 coding DNA: TGCAGTGCTTTAATCACTGGCGAGCAGTACTTC. It encodes CSALITGEQYF.